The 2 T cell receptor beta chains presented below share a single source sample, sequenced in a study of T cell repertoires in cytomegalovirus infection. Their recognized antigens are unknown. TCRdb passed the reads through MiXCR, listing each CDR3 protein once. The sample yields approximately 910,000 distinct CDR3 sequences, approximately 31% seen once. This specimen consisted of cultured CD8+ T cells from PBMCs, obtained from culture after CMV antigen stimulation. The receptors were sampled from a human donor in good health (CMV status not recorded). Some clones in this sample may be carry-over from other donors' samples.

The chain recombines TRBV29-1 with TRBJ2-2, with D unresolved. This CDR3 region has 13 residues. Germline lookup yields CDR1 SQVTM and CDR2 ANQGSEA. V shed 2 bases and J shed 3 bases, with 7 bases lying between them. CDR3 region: CSVELFYTGELFF. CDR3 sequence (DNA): TGCAGCGTTGAACTCTTCTACACCGGGGAGCTGTTTTTT.

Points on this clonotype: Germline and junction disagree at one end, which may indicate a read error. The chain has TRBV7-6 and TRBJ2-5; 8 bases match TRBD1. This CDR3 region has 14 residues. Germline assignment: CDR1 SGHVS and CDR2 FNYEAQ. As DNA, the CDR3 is TGTGCCAACAGCCTCCAGGGGGCAGAAGAGACCCAGTACTTC. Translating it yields CANSLQGAEETQYF.